A selection of T cell receptor beta chains follows, all from one sample in a study of shared clonotypes between healthy human individuals. Data came from immunoSEQ multiplex PCR; TCRdb stores just in-frame clones and leaves some out. Of approximately 2.5 million clones in the sample, roughly 93% were seen once. The sequencing input was naive CD4+ T cells from PBMCs. These receptors originate from a man aged 18 to 30 in good health. Some clones in this sample may be carry-over from other donors' samples. CDR3s include the opening cysteine and the closing phenylalanine or tryptophan. Each record gives: V gene, J gene, clone size, CDR3 protein. Clone size, where shown, is once, few, many, or a class for clones that have expanded.

>TRBV6-5|TRBJ2-1|NA
CASSYGRVNEQFF
>TRBV5-1|TRBJ2-7|NA
CASGTGQRSEQYF
>TRBV29-1|TRBJ2-7|NA
CSVERGHYEQYF
>TRBV21-1|TRBJ2-7|NA
CASSTGFSYEQYF
>TRBV19|TRBJ2-7|NA
CASSGDLSYEQYF
>TRBV19|TRBJ2-2|NA
CASRPRRTGELFF
>TRBV7-2|TRBJ2-5|NA
CASSSLNRQETQYF
>TRBV28|TRBJ2-7|NA
CASSLGLAGTYEQYF
>TRBV6-6|TRBJ2-7|NA
CASSYSGNLYEQYF
>TRBV6-1|TRBJ2-2|NA
CASGWGFLNTGELFF
>TRBV18|TRBJ2-5|NA
CASSPPSGRAETQYF
>TRBV30|TRBJ1-2|NA
CAWRILRAGDYGYTF
>TRBV4-3|TRBJ2-3|NA
CASSQDGVGRDTQYF
>TRBV29-1|TRBJ1-2|NA
CSVVLPTGWNYGYTF
>TRBV11-1|TRBJ1-3|NA
CASSLSGGDTIYF
>TRBV6-5|TRBJ1-3|NA
CASSYRPQGNTIYF
>TRBV6-1|TRBJ2-7|NA
CASRALRTGGYEQYF
>TRBV28|TRBJ1-6|NA
CASWGPGGVLESRSPLHF
>TRBV7-8|TRBJ1-2|once
CASSLVDRSYGYTF
>TRBV19|TRBJ2-5|once
CASSIGEQETQYF
>TRBV11-2|TRBJ1-1|NA
CASSPQGRGFQNTEAFF
>TRBV5-6|TRBJ1-3|NA
CASSLRGALSGNTIYF
>TRBV7-2|TRBJ2-7|NA
CASSFGLGEQYF
>TRBV6-1|TRBJ2-7|NA
CASSESSGRVNEQYF
>TRBV7-9|TRBJ2-7|NA
CASSSRQSSYEQYF
>TRBV7-9|TRBJ2-1|NA
CASSLLAEFPASPNEQFF
>TRBV7-2|TRBJ1-2|NA
CASSLGRVVNYGYTF
>TRBV20-1|TRBJ2-7|NA
CSASTGREQYF
>TRBV7-9|TRBJ2-1|NA
CASSLSSDNEQFF
>TRBV5-6|TRBJ1-2|NA
CASSSRRGPGYTF
>TRBV7-2|TRBJ2-3|NA
CASSSLGLAGPDTQYF
>TRBV19|TRBJ1-5|NA
CASTQGSRHSNQPQHF
>TRBV7-9|TRBJ1-6|NA
CASSPTPIESPLHF
>TRBV7-2|TRBJ2-3|NA
CASSKSRVWSDTQYF
>TRBV5-1|TRBJ1-3|NA
CASSPDGSSGNTIYF
>TRBV10-3|TRBJ2-5|NA
CAIGSPIVTQYF
>TRBV5-1|TRBJ2-7|NA
CASSDQGQGNHEQYF
>TRBV5-1|TRBJ2-1|NA
CASSAGDRPLKFF
>TRBV7-2|TRBJ1-2|NA
CASSLGWFRQTGPYGYTF
>TRBV5-8|TRBJ1-1|NA
CASSTGSVVNPEAFF
>TRBV25-1|TRBJ1-5|once
CASRSTGGNQPQHF
>TRBV28|TRBJ1-5|NA
CASSLHGAGVGQPQHF
>TRBV27|TRBJ2-2|once
CASRRGTGNTGELFF
>TRBV11-1|TRBJ1-3|NA
CASSLTSGNTIYF
>TRBV5-1|TRBJ1-4|NA
CASRAKWSSRTDSEKLFF
>TRBV5-6|TRBJ1-5|NA
CASSLAGTGAYSNQPQHF